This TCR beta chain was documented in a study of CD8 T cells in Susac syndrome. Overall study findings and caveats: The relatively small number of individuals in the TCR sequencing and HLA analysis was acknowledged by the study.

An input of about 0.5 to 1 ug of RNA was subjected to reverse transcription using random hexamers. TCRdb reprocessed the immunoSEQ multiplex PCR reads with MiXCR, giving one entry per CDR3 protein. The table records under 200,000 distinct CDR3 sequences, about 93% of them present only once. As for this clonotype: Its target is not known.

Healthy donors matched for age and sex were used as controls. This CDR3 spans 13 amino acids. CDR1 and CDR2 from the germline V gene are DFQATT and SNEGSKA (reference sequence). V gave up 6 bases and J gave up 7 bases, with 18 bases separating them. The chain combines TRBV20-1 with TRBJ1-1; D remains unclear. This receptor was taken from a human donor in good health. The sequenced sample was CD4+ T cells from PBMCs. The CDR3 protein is CSAQEPGTLEAFF. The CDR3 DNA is TGCAGTGCCCAAGAGCCAGGAACCCTTGAAGCTTTCTTT.